Described below is a single T cell receptor (beta chain) sequence and its context. No antigen is known for it. Per-base quality was not reported, and no clone a single base away is much larger than it. This sample was included in a study of blood T cell repertoires in COVID-19 (TCRdb year 2020). Broadly, across the study: Samples from collaborators originated in the United States, Italy and Spain and spanned both the acute and convalescent phases of COVID-19. The prospective study material was composed of cDNA or gDNA derived from T cells, B-cell-depleted T cells, or PBMCs. Deeply sampled blood TCRbeta repertoires from subjects exposed to, actively infected with, or recovered from COVID-19 were included in the dataset. The samples were drawn from two sources: the first 160 participants of the ongoing ImmuneRACE study, and fewer than 1,500 subjects contributed by 6 global collaborators. A de-identified subject ID, COVID-19 status, age in years and sex were almost always included in the sample metadata. A freely available public database, intended as a resource for researchers studying the immune response to SARS-CoV-2, is where the repertoires were released. HLA class I and class II types, where available, came from metadata supplied by the sample provider rather than from assay-based typing.

Whole blood was collected in K2EDTA tubes by collaborating institutions according to the institutions' own protocols. For TCRbeta analysis, collaborator samples were shipped as frozen whole blood, as isolated PBMCs, or as DNA extracted from either sample type. The investigation overall reported the following: How much clinical and demographic metadata was included differed by source and by participant, and the metadata was provided uncurated.

TCRbeta CDR3 regions were amplified from genomic DNA using the immunoSEQ Assay, a bias-controlled multiplex PCR. In the authors' own workflow: Nucleated cell counts per sample were estimated from amplification of reference gene primers within the assay. Sequence reads were collapsed and filtered to measure the absolute abundance of every unique TCRbeta CDR3 rearrangement. For each sample, productive Simpson clonality was calculated by taking the square root of Simpson's diversity index across productive rearrangements. TCRdb took this table from immuneACCESS and kept in-frame rearrangements with V and J called. Such tables lack part of the clones; where checked against another copy, unresolved V genes explain under half of the gap, and the rest is unexplained. D and trimming were read from the DNA, whereas the V and J calls and clone size are those reported in that table. The table for this sample lists 210,000 or so clones; 82% of them were counted only once. The ten largest clones capture 10% to 15% of the sample.

The CDR3 sequence holds 15 residues, the cysteine and phenylalanine included. Here the CDR3 DNA is all that survives: 45 bases in frame from base 1. The V end gives up 5 bases and the J end 6 bases, leaving 6 bases in the junction not matched to a gene. Via the germline V gene, CDR1 is SGHNT and CDR2 YENEEA. Source material: peripheral blood. The sequence was obtained from a woman aged 40 to 50 with acute or convalescent COVID-19. Here the chain combines TRBV11-3 and TRBJ2-3; TRBD2 lines up with 12 middle nucleotides. For the CDR3, the sequence is CASSLAGGGADTQYF. The DNA sequence is given as TGTGCCAGCAGCCTAGCGGGGGGGGGCGCGGATACGCAGTATTTT.